These T cell receptor beta chains were read from a single sample in a study of beta chain features in type 1 diabetes. Assay used: immunoSEQ multiplex PCR; TCRdb lists only in-frame clones, some missing. The sample shows 150,000 or so clones, approximately 12% of them seen only once. Sample: central memory CD4+ T cells from blood. These TCRs come from a man aged 18 to 30 in good health. CDR3s include the opening cysteine and the closing phenylalanine or tryptophan. Each record gives: clone size, V gene, CDR3 length, J gene, D gene, CDR3 DNA, CDR3 protein. A D gene is named only where the DNA matches it firmly. Rows give clone size only sometimes, using once, few, many, or a class for an expanded clone.

.	TRBV5-1	15	TRBJ2-7	.	TGCGCCAGCAGCTCGGCGGCAACCACCAAGTACGAGCAGTACTTC	CASSSAATTKYEQYF
.	TRBV2	13	TRBJ2-1	TRBD2	TGTGCCAGCAGCTCGGACTTAGCGGGGGGAAAGTTCTTC	CASSSDLAGGKFF
few	TRBV10-3	15	TRBJ2-5	TRBD1	TGTGCCATCAGCACAGGGACAGTGAGAGGAGAGACCCAGTACTTC	CAISTGTVRGETQYF
few	TRBV6-1	16	TRBJ2-1	TRBD2	TGTGCCAGCAGTGACGAGGGACTACCTTCCTACAATGAGCAGTTCTTC	CASSDEGLPSYNEQFF
.	TRBV7-3	15	TRBJ1-2	TRBD1	TGTGCCAGCAGCCCAGACAGGGGACTCAACTATGGCTACACCTTC	CASSPDRGLNYGYTF
.	TRBV9	15	TRBJ1-1	.	TGTGCCAGCAGCGTAGATCCAACACCGGACACTGAAGCTTTCTTT	CASSVDPTPDTEAFF
few	TRBV11-1	16	TRBJ2-6	TRBD1	TGTGCCAGCAGTCGTAACGACAGGGGGAGGGCCAACGTCCTGACTTTC	CASSRNDRGRANVLTF
few	TRBV10-3	12	TRBJ2-5	.	TGTGCCATCGGGGGCTACCAAGAGACCCAGTACTTC	CAIGGYQETQYF
few	TRBV11-2	15	TRBJ2-3	TRBD2	TGTGCCAGCAGCTTCCTTAGCGGGAGCACAGATACGCAGTATTTT	CASSFLSGSTDTQYF
few	TRBV10-3	14	TRBJ1-4	TRBD1	TGTGCCATGTGGACAGGGCTCACTAATGAAAAACTGTTTTTT	CAMWTGLTNEKLFF
few	TRBV7-2	15	TRBJ2-7	.	TGTGCCAGCAGCTTAGAGGGGGGCAGCTCCTACGAGCAGTACTTC	CASSLEGGSSYEQYF
.	TRBV5-1	13	TRBJ2-7	TRBD1	TGCGCCAGCAGCTATGGACAGGTTGACGAGCAGTACTTC	CASSYGQVDEQYF
.	TRBV2	11	TRBJ2-1	.	TGTGCCAGCAGCCTATACAATGAGCAGTTCTTC	CASSLYNEQFF
.	TRBV15	13	TRBJ2-3	.	TGTGCCACCAGCAGAGATCACCGCGGTACGCAGTATTTT	CATSRDHRGTQYF
.	TRBV18	14	TRBJ1-5	TRBD1	TGTGCCAGCTCAGGGACAGGCCGGGATCAGCCCCAGCATTTT	CASSGTGRDQPQHF
many	TRBV5-1	16	TRBJ2-1	TRBD2	TGCGCCAGCAGCCCAAACCTAGCGGGAGGGCGCAATGAGCAGTTCTTC	CASSPNLAGGRNEQFF
few	TRBV28	14	TRBJ1-2	.	TGTGCCAGCAGTGTGGGACGGGGATCCTATGGCTACACCTTC	CASSVGRGSYGYTF
few	TRBV9	14	TRBJ2-5	.	TGTGCCAGCAGCGTTGGGGGGCTTCAAGAGACCCAGTACTTC	CASSVGGLQETQYF
few	TRBV28	13	TRBJ1-1	.	TGTGCCAGCGGATCTCAGGGGAGGACTGAAGCTTTCTTT	CASGSQGRTEAFF
few	TRBV7-9	15	TRBJ2-3	TRBD2	TGTGCCAGCAGCAAGACTAGCGGGGGCACAGATACGCAGTATTTT	CASSKTSGGTDTQYF
.	TRBV25-1	11	TRBJ1-2	.	TGTGCCAGCACGGGGTTCTATGGCTACACCTTC	CASTGFYGYTF
many	TRBV11-2	11	TRBJ2-7	.	TGTGCCAGCAGCCCGGGGTACGAGCAGTACTTC	CASSPGYEQYF
few	TRBV29-1	13	TRBJ2-1	.	TGCAGCGTTGAGCGCACCTCCTACAATGAGCAGTTCTTC	CSVERTSYNEQFF
few	TRBV18	13	TRBJ1-5	.	TGTGCCAGCTCCCTGGATAGCAATCAGCCCCAGCATTTT	CASSLDSNQPQHF
.	TRBV7-9	16	TRBJ1-2	.	TGTGCCAGCAGCTTATCGCTCCAAACCCAGGGGAGTGGCTACACCTTC	CASSLSLQTQGSGYTF
.	TRBV7-2	15	TRBJ2-5	TRBD2	TGTGCCAGCAGCCAGAACCTTCTAGCGGGAGAGACCCAGTACTTC	CASSQNLLAGETQYF
.	TRBV4-3	15	TRBJ1-2	.	TGCGCCAGCAGCCAAGTCCCTCTCGGGGTCTATGGCTACACCTTC	CASSQVPLGVYGYTF
.	TRBV11-2	12	TRBJ2-3	.	TGTGCCAGCACCTCCTACACAGATACGCAGTATTTT	CASTSYTDTQYF
many	TRBV27	21	TRBJ2-4	.	TGTGCCAGCAGTTTATCGCCACCCAGGGTGAGGGCCGCCTTAGCCAAAAACATTCAGTACTTC	CASSLSPPRVRAALAKNIQYF
few	TRBV4-2	12	TRBJ2-1	.	TGTGCCAGAGACGGAGGTTACGATGAGCAGTTCTTC	CARDGGYDEQFF
.	TRBV7-2	15	TRBJ1-2	TRBD1	TGTGCCAGCAGCCGAACCCGGACAGGGGATGCTGGCTACACCTTC	CASSRTRTGDAGYTF
.	TRBV2	12	TRBJ1-5	.	TGTGCCAGCAGCCAGGGCAATCAGCCCCAGCATTTT	CASSQGNQPQHF
.	TRBV7-9	11	TRBJ2-1	TRBD2	TGTGCCAGCAGCTTAGCTAGCGGGAGATTCTTC	CASSLASGRFF
.	TRBV5-6	15	TRBJ1-4	.	TGTGCCAGCAGCTCCCTAGGGGGGAGTCAGGAAAAACTGTTTTTT	CASSSLGGSQEKLFF
few	TRBV19	14	TRBJ2-7	TRBD2	TGTGCCAGTAGTACCGGGACTAGCGGTTACGAGCAGTACTTC	CASSTGTSGYEQYF
.	TRBV23-1	13	TRBJ1-1	.	TGCGCCAGCAGTCAACAGGGGATTTCTGAAGCTTTCTTT	CASSQQGISEAFF
few	TRBV30	16	TRBJ1-6	.	TGTGCCTGGAGTGACCGAGAAGACAGATCAAATTCACCCCTCCACTTT	CAWSDREDRSNSPLHF